The TCR beta chain described here comes from a study of graft-versus-host responses after intestinal transplantation. About the research overall: The recipients all started with anti-thymocyte globulin induction and then took tacrolimus and steroids for roughly 3 years.

Study outcomes and limitations: High graft-versus-host to host-versus-graft clonal ratios were seen in allografts of patients with graft-donor T cell macrochimerism.

A note on this clone: What it binds is unknown.

Germline V gene lookup returns CDR1 MNHEY and CDR2 SMNVEV (reference sequence). The V and J ends lost 3 bases and 3 bases respectively, with 12 bases between them. This CDR3 has 14 residues. Clones were read by immunoSEQ multiplex PCR, and TCRdb kept only the in-frame ones, dropping some. The data show 20,000 or so clones, approximately 80% seen once. This sequence was found in a human patient who received an intestinal transplant, so some T cells may come from the graft donor. Sequencing was performed on PBMCs, taken 14 days after transplant. The chain recombines TRBV27 with TRBJ2-7; no definite D call. CDR3 residues: CASSLSAVGYEQYF. CDR3 nucleotides: TGTGCCAGCAGTTTGTCGGCAGTAGGCTACGAGCAGTACTTC.